This TCR beta chain is from a study of T cell repertoires in cytomegalovirus infection. Study as a whole: Public TCR beta signatures marked donors with CMV infection and the matching HLA.

One entry per CDR3 protein, called by TCRdb with MiXCR from the reads. The table includes roughly 150,000 distinct CDR3 sequences, 15% to 20% detected once. The germline gives CDR1 LGHNA, CDR2 YSLEER. This CDR3 spans 15 amino acids. With 0 bases removed from V and 4 bases from J, the gap between germline ends came to 10 bases. The TCR comes from a human donor in good health (CMV status not recorded). Some clones in this sample may be carry-over from other donors' samples. V is TRBV4-3 and J is TRBJ2-1; no clear D. The sequenced sample was CD8+ T cells from PBMCs. CDR3 region: CASSQEISLYNEQFF. DNA for the CDR3: TGCGCCAGCAGCCAAGAAATATCCCTTTACAATGAGCAGTTCTTC.